This is a list of T cell receptor beta chains from one sample in a study of T cell repertoires and leukemia-associated antigens. No antigen has been identified for these receptors. TCRdb processed the 5' RACE reads anew with MiXCR; each CDR3 protein has one entry. The sample lists 8,000 to 10,000 distinct CDR3 sequences, approximately 40% occurring once. Sequencing used CD3+ T cells sorted from blood and cultured. The receptors were gathered from a female donor in good health. Each CDR3 is given with its conserved first and last residue. A D gene is named only where the DNA matches it firmly. Clone size appears in some rows only: once, few, many, or a class for an expanded clone.

clone size: .; V gene: TRBV7-6; J gene: TRBJ2-6; D gene: .; CDR3 DNA: TGTGCCAGCAGCTTGGGGTCCGGGGCCAACGTCCTGACTTTC; CDR3 protein: CASSLGSGANVLTF
clone size: few; V gene: TRBV5-1; J gene: TRBJ2-2; D gene: .; CDR3 DNA: TGCGCCAGCAGCTTGGAACCGAACACCGGGGAGCTGTTTTTT; CDR3 protein: CASSLEPNTGELFF
clone size: few; V gene: TRBV29-1; J gene: TRBJ2-7; D gene: TRBD1; CDR3 DNA: TGCAGCGTTGAACTGGGACAGCTAACCTACGAGCAGTACTTC; CDR3 protein: CSVELGQLTYEQYF
clone size: many; V gene: TRBV18; J gene: TRBJ1-1; D gene: .; CDR3 DNA: TGTGCCAGCTCACCGGGTGTGGACACTGAAGCTTTCTTT; CDR3 protein: CASSPGVDTEAFF
clone size: .; V gene: TRBV12-3/TRBV12-4; J gene: TRBJ2-1; D gene: .; CDR3 DNA: TGTGCCAGCAGTTTGGTCCCGTATCACAATGAGCAGTTCTTC; CDR3 protein: CASSLVPYHNEQFF
clone size: many; V gene: TRBV5-1; J gene: TRBJ2-7; D gene: .; CDR3 DNA: TGCGCCAGCTCAACAGGGCTCACCACCTACGAGCAGTACTTC; CDR3 protein: CASSTGLTTYEQYF
clone size: .; V gene: TRBV7-9; J gene: TRBJ2-7; D gene: .; CDR3 DNA: TGTGCCAGCAGCTTTGGGACGAGACACGAGCAGTACTTC; CDR3 protein: CASSFGTRHEQYF
clone size: many; V gene: TRBV18; J gene: TRBJ1-4; D gene: .; CDR3 DNA: TGTGCCAGCTCCCGGGGGAATGAAAAACTGTTTTTT; CDR3 protein: CASSRGNEKLFF
clone size: medium-sized; V gene: TRBV6-5; J gene: TRBJ1-2; D gene: TRBD1; CDR3 DNA: TGTGCCAGCAGTTGGGACAGAAGCTACTATGGCTACACCTTC; CDR3 protein: CASSWDRSYYGYTF
clone size: few; V gene: TRBV7-3; J gene: TRBJ2-2; D gene: .; CDR3 DNA: TGTGCCAGCAGCTTTGGTAGCGAGCCCACCGGGGAGCTGTTTTTT; CDR3 protein: CASSFGSEPTGELFF
clone size: .; V gene: TRBV20-1; J gene: TRBJ2-1; D gene: TRBD2; CDR3 DNA: TGCAGTGCCAAACTAGCGGGCCGCAATGAGCAGTTCTTC; CDR3 protein: CSAKLAGRNEQFF
clone size: .; V gene: TRBV20-1; J gene: TRBJ1-3; D gene: .; CDR3 DNA: TGCAGTGCTAGGTATGGGAACTTTGGAAACACCATATATTTT; CDR3 protein: CSARYGNFGNTIYF
clone size: .; V gene: TRBV27; J gene: TRBJ2-1; D gene: .; CDR3 DNA: TGTGCCAGCAGTTTATCAGGCCGGTTTGAGCAGTTCTTC; CDR3 protein: CASSLSGRFEQFF
clone size: many; V gene: TRBV27; J gene: TRBJ1-2; D gene: .; CDR3 DNA: TGTGCCAGCAGTCCAGGTGGGGGTGGAGGCTACACCTTC; CDR3 protein: CASSPGGGGGYTF
clone size: .; V gene: TRBV2; J gene: TRBJ1-4; D gene: TRBD1; CDR3 DNA: TGTGCCAGCCGGGACAGAACTAATGAAAAACTGTTTTTT; CDR3 protein: CASRDRTNEKLFF
clone size: .; V gene: TRBV6-5; J gene: TRBJ2-5; D gene: .; CDR3 DNA: TGTGCCAGCAGTTCCCGGACCCCGCCCGTAGGGACCCAGTACTTC; CDR3 protein: CASSSRTPPVGTQYF
clone size: once; V gene: TRBV6-2/TRBV6-3; J gene: TRBJ2-4; D gene: TRBD1; CDR3 DNA: TGTGCCAGCAGAATAGGACAGGGAGTAGCCAGAGACATTCAGTACTTC; CDR3 protein: CASRIGQGVARDIQYF
clone size: .; V gene: TRBV5-5; J gene: TRBJ2-1; D gene: TRBD1; CDR3 DNA: TGTGCCAGCAGCTGGACAGGGTTAGCCTACAATGAGCAGTTCTTC; CDR3 protein: CASSWTGLAYNEQFF
clone size: few; V gene: TRBV7-2; J gene: TRBJ2-1; D gene: .; CDR3 DNA: TGTGCCAGCAGCTTGAAGCCAGAACTGGAGCAGTTCTTC; CDR3 protein: CASSLKPELEQFF
clone size: .; V gene: TRBV20-1; J gene: TRBJ2-1; D gene: TRBD2; CDR3 DNA: TGCAGTGCTCCCGGGACTAGGCCAGGGCGTGGGCAGTTCTTC; CDR3 protein: CSAPGTRPGRGQFF
clone size: few; V gene: TRBV20-1; J gene: TRBJ2-1; D gene: TRBD2; CDR3 DNA: TGCAGTGCTAGAGGACGAACTAGCGGGTTCGCCGAGCAGTTCTTC; CDR3 protein: CSARGRTSGFAEQFF
clone size: large; V gene: TRBV20-1; J gene: TRBJ2-3; D gene: TRBD2; CDR3 DNA: TGCAGTGCTAGTCGGCTAGCGGGGACCGGAATCACAGATACGCAGTATTTT; CDR3 protein: CSASRLAGTGITDTQYF
clone size: .; V gene: TRBV24-1; J gene: TRBJ2-1; D gene: TRBD1; CDR3 DNA: TGTGCCACCTCAGGGGGAAGTTGGAATGAGCAGTTCTTC; CDR3 protein: CATSGGSWNEQFF
clone size: .; V gene: TRBV10-3; J gene: TRBJ2-3; D gene: .; CDR3 DNA: TGTGCCAGCCGTTGGGGGGTGAGCACAGATACGCAGTATTTT; CDR3 protein: CASRWGVSTDTQYF
clone size: .; V gene: TRBV5-1; J gene: TRBJ2-2; D gene: .; CDR3 DNA: TGCGCCAATAGTTTTGAAACAGGGAACACCGGGGAGCTGCTTTTT; CDR3 protein: CANSFETGNTGELLF
clone size: few; V gene: TRBV20-1; J gene: TRBJ2-5; D gene: TRBD2; CDR3 DNA: TGCAGTGCCCGTAGCGGGAAGGGGCAAGAGACCCAGTACTTC; CDR3 protein: CSARSGKGQETQYF
clone size: .; V gene: TRBV20-1; J gene: TRBJ1-3; D gene: .; CDR3 DNA: TGCAGTGCTAGAGATGGGAGAACTGGAAACACCATATATTTT; CDR3 protein: CSARDGRTGNTIYF
clone size: many; V gene: TRBV11-1; J gene: TRBJ2-5; D gene: .; CDR3 DNA: TGTGCCAGCAGCTTAGCGTTCCAGTCCGGGAGTGGAGAGACCCAGTACTTC; CDR3 protein: CASSLAFQSGSGETQYF
clone size: many; V gene: TRBV6-6; J gene: TRBJ2-5; D gene: .; CDR3 DNA: TGTGCCAGCAGTTACCCGAGGGAGACCCAGTACTTC; CDR3 protein: CASSYPRETQYF
clone size: .; V gene: TRBV20-1; J gene: TRBJ1-6; D gene: .; CDR3 DNA: TGCGGTGCTCGCCGGGACGCACGGCGTACACCCCTCCACTTT; CDR3 protein: CGARRDARRTPLHF
clone size: .; V gene: TRBV7-9; J gene: TRBJ2-7; D gene: TRBD2; CDR3 DNA: TGTCTCCTCAGCTTAGCGGAGCGGGAGTATCCACTCGAGCAGTACTTC; CDR3 protein: CLLSLAEREYPLEQYF
clone size: few; V gene: TRBV12-3/TRBV12-4; J gene: TRBJ2-2; D gene: TRBD2; CDR3 DNA: TGTGCCAGCAGGTCCGGGACTAGCGGTACCACCGGGGAGCTGTTTTTT; CDR3 protein: CASRSGTSGTTGELFF
clone size: .; V gene: TRBV27; J gene: TRBJ2-3; D gene: TRBD1; CDR3 DNA: TGTGCCAGCAGTTCCGGGACAGGGAGGACAGATACGCAGTATTTT; CDR3 protein: CASSSGTGRTDTQYF
clone size: .; V gene: TRBV12-3/TRBV12-4; J gene: TRBJ2-4; D gene: TRBD2; CDR3 DNA: TGTGCCCGTAGTCCCACTAGCGGGAGCATCCGGATTAACATTCAGTACTTC; CDR3 protein: CARSPTSGSIRINIQYF
clone size: medium-sized; V gene: TRBV20-1; J gene: TRBJ1-2; D gene: TRBD1; CDR3 DNA: TGCAGTGCCGAAGACCACGACAGGGTTTATGGCTACACCTTC; CDR3 protein: CSAEDHDRVYGYTF
clone size: few; V gene: TRBV20-1; J gene: TRBJ2-7; D gene: .; CDR3 DNA: TGCAGTGCTACGGAGACCGAACCGGGACCCCTCTACGAGCAGTACTTC; CDR3 protein: CSATETEPGPLYEQYF
clone size: large; V gene: TRBV9; J gene: TRBJ2-1; D gene: TRBD2; CDR3 DNA: TGTGCCAGCAGCGCCGGGACTAGCGGGAGTGGATGGAATGAGCAGTTCTTC; CDR3 protein: CASSAGTSGSGWNEQFF
clone size: .; V gene: TRBV6-2/TRBV6-3; J gene: TRBJ2-7; D gene: TRBD2; CDR3 DNA: TGTGCCAGCAGCAAGACCTCGAAATCAGCGGGATTTAGCCACGAGCAGTACTTC; CDR3 protein: CASSKTSKSAGFSHEQYF
clone size: medium-sized; V gene: TRBV7-9; J gene: TRBJ2-7; D gene: TRBD1; CDR3 DNA: TGTGCCAGCAGCTCGAGGGACAGCTACGAGCAGTACTTC; CDR3 protein: CASSSRDSYEQYF
clone size: .; V gene: TRBV20-1; J gene: TRBJ1-2; D gene: .; CDR3 DNA: TGCAGTGCTAGAGATTTGGGTGGTACAGGCTACACCTTC; CDR3 protein: CSARDLGGTGYTF
clone size: few; V gene: TRBV20-1; J gene: TRBJ2-5; D gene: .; CDR3 DNA: TGCAGTGCTAGAGATCGGCGGGGCCAAGAGACCCAGTACTTC; CDR3 protein: CSARDRRGQETQYF
clone size: .; V gene: TRBV7-9; J gene: TRBJ2-7; D gene: .; CDR3 DNA: TGTGCCAGCAGCCCCCGACAGACGATGGGCTACGAGCAGTACTTC; CDR3 protein: CASSPRQTMGYEQYF
clone size: .; V gene: TRBV4-1; J gene: TRBJ1-6; D gene: TRBD1; CDR3 DNA: TGCGCCAGCAGCCAAGAAGGGACAGTGAACTATAATTCACCCCTCCACTTT; CDR3 protein: CASSQEGTVNYNSPLHF
clone size: .; V gene: TRBV7-2; J gene: TRBJ2-1; D gene: .; CDR3 DNA: TGTGCCAGCAGCTCACTCAATGAGCAGTTCTTC; CDR3 protein: CASSSLNEQFF
clone size: few; V gene: TRBV12-3/TRBV12-4; J gene: TRBJ2-1; D gene: TRBD2; CDR3 DNA: TGTGCCAGCAGTTTAGGGCGGACTAGCGGTTACAATGAGCAGTTCTTC; CDR3 protein: CASSLGRTSGYNEQFF
clone size: few; V gene: TRBV20-1; J gene: TRBJ2-3; D gene: TRBD2; CDR3 DNA: TGCAGTGCTGGCAGCGGGAGGGTCGATACGCAGTATTTT; CDR3 protein: CSAGSGRVDTQYF
clone size: few; V gene: TRBV27; J gene: TRBJ2-2; D gene: .; CDR3 DNA: TGTGCCAGCAGTTTACAGGCCCGGGGCACCGGGGAGCTGTTTTTT; CDR3 protein: CASSLQARGTGELFF
clone size: few; V gene: TRBV29-1; J gene: TRBJ2-1; D gene: .; CDR3 DNA: TGCAGCGTTAGGGTAATCGATGAGCAGTTCTTC; CDR3 protein: CSVRVIDEQFF
clone size: many; V gene: TRBV11-3; J gene: TRBJ2-2; D gene: TRBD2; CDR3 DNA: TGTGCCAGCAGCTTGTTAAGCCCCGAGCGGGAGGGCCCGAAGACCGGGGAGCTGTTTTTT; CDR3 protein: CASSLLSPEREGPKTGELFF
clone size: few; V gene: TRBV5-5; J gene: TRBJ2-7; D gene: .; CDR3 DNA: TGTGCCAGCAGTCGCATTTTCGGCCCCCACGAGCAGTACTTC; CDR3 protein: CASSRIFGPHEQYF
clone size: .; V gene: TRBV3-1; J gene: TRBJ2-5; D gene: .; CDR3 DNA: TGTGCCTGCAGCCGAGGACTTGAAGAGACCCAGCACTTC; CDR3 protein: CACSRGLEETQHF
clone size: few; V gene: TRBV12-3/TRBV12-4; J gene: TRBJ2-3; D gene: .; CDR3 DNA: TGTGCCAGCCGTACCCCATGGGCTAGCGATCGCACAGATACGCAGTATTTT; CDR3 protein: CASRTPWASDRTDTQYF